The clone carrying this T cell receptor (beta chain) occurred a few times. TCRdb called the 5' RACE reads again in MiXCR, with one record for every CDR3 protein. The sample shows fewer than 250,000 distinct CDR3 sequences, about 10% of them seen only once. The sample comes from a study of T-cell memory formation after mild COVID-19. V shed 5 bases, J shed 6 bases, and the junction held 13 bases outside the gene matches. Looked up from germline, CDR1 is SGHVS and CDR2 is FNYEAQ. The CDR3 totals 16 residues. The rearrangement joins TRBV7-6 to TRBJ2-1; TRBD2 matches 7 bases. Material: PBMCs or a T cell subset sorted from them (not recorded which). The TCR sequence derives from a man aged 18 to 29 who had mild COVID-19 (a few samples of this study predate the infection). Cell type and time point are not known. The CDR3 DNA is TGTGCCAGCAGCACGCTGGGACTACCAACGGCCAATGAGCAGTTCTTC. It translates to CASSTLGLPTANEQFF.